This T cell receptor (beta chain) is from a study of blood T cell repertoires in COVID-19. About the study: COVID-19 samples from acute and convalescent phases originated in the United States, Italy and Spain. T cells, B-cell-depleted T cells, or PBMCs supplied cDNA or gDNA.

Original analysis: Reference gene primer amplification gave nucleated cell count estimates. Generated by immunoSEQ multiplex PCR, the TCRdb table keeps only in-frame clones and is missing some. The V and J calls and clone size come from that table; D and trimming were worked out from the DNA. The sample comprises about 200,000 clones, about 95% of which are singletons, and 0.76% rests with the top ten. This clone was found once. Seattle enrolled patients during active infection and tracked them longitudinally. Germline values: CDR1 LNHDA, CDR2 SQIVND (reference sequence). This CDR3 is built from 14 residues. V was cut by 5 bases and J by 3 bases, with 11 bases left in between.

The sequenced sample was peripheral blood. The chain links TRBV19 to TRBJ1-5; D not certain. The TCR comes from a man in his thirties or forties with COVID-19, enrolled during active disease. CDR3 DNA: TGTGCCAGTAGTCCCCGAGTCGTCAATCAGCCCCAGCATTTT. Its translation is CASSPRVVNQPQHF.